This TCR beta chain came from a study of blood T cell repertoires in COVID-19. Up to 2 weeks before entering the study, exposed participants had met a COVID-19 case. The protocol was immunoSEQ multiplex PCR, while the TCRdb copy is restricted to in-frame clones and leaves out a portion. This sample has about 140,000 clones; approximately 80% occur once, and the top ten carry 1.5% to 2%. The germline V gene has CDR1 ENHRY and CDR2 SYGVKD. The CDR3 has 16 residues. The V gene end was trimmed by 2 bases and the J gene end by 0 bases; junction bases not matched to a gene: 5. This TCR was sampled from a woman younger than 35 who had been exposed to COVID-19. The J gene is TRBJ2-3, the V gene TRBV10-3; 7 nucleotides match TRBD2. Sequenced material: PBMCs or T cells enriched from blood (not recorded which). CDR3 DNA sequence: TGTGCCATCAGTGAGGGCTCGGGAGGTAGCACAGATACGCAGTATTTT. Protein: CAISEGSGGSTDTQYF.